This T cell receptor beta chain was profiled in a study of blood T cell repertoires in COVID-19. Seattle cases were enrolled at active infection and followed longitudinally. V lost 5 bases to trimming and J lost 4 bases; unmatched junction nucleotides: 9. In germline, CDR1 is LNHDA, CDR2 SQIVND (reference sequence). CDR3 size: 15 residues. Produced via immunoSEQ multiplex PCR; TCRdb's table is partial and in-frame only. There are around 340,000 clones in the sample; 86% occur only once, and less than 9% lies in the top ten. The chain uses TRBV19 and TRBJ1-2, with 8 bases fitting TRBD1. The TCR comes from a woman aged 60-75 years with COVID-19, enrolled during active disease. The sequenced material came from peripheral blood. Here the CDR3 reads CASSPTGVSLYGYTF. In nucleotides, the CDR3 is TGTGCCAGTAGTCCGACAGGGGTGAGTCTCTATGGCTACACCTTC. The complete variable domain, with remaining parts taken from reference TRBV19 and TRBJ1-2, reads DGGITQSPKYLFRKEGQNVTLSCEQNLNHDAMYWYRQDPGQGLRLIYYSQIVNDFQKGDIAEGYSVSREKKESFPLTVTSAQKNPTAFYLCASSPTGVSLYGYTFGSGTRLTVV.